These T cell receptor beta chains were read from a single sample in a study of CD8+ T cells in alopecia areata. Clones were sequenced by immunoSEQ multiplex PCR, and TCRdb holds only the in-frame ones, with some missing. The sample yields around 100,000 clones, 70% to 80% seen once. Sequences were derived from CD8+ T cells sorted from blood, sampled at approximately week 44, from a patient treated with tofacitinib. Receptors originate from a human donor with alopecia areata. CDR3s include the opening cysteine and the closing phenylalanine or tryptophan. The size of a clone is reported for some rows only, either as once, few or many, or as a class for expanded clones.

v_call,j_call,clone_size,cdr3_aa
TRBV5-1,TRBJ2-7,.,CASSLASGQGLYEQYF
TRBV9,TRBJ2-1,once,CASSPGTRDEQFF
TRBV11-2,TRBJ2-1,medium-sized,CASSLEGLAGGRFYNEQFF
TRBV19,TRBJ2-7,few,CASAAGGGYEQYF
TRBV9,TRBJ2-3,.,CASSEGVGRRTDTQYF
TRBV27,TRBJ1-2,.,CASSLSFTLSYGYTF
TRBV5-1,TRBJ1-1,.,CATTGQGDTEAFF
TRBV19,TRBJ2-6,.,CASLGLPSGANVLTF
TRBV27,TRBJ2-7,once,CASSPMGQVYEQYF
TRBV27,TRBJ2-7,.,CASSLATGPYEQYF
TRBV19,TRBJ2-1,few,CASTRLAEGYNEQFF
TRBV29-1,TRBJ2-1,.,CSVESGISYNEQFF
TRBV30,TRBJ2-2,.,CAWASWTGELFF
TRBV6-5,TRBJ2-6,few,CASSYSSGANVLTF
TRBV9,TRBJ1-6,.,CASSGTGRGNSPLHF
TRBV30,TRBJ2-1,.,CAWSVHNGNYNEQFF
TRBV6-6,TRBJ1-4,.,CASFFEEKLFF
TRBV6-6,TRBJ2-4,.,CASSHYRDPKNIQYF
TRBV7-9,TRBJ2-7,few,CASSPRDRDEQYF
TRBV19,TRBJ1-5,.,CASSTPPGRLDQPQHF
TRBV29-1,TRBJ1-2,few,CSVETQEDGYTF
TRBV21-1,TRBJ2-6,few,CASILSGANVLTF
TRBV19,TRBJ1-1,.,CASSIRAEYTEAFF
TRBV30,TRBJ2-3,.,CAWKPRGGGTDTQYF
TRBV15,TRBJ2-1,.,CATSGGASPYNEQFF
TRBV2,TRBJ2-7,.,CASSGDQSSYEQYF
TRBV7-2,TRBJ1-1,.,CASSPTGPIEAFF
TRBV11-2,TRBJ2-1,.,CASSFQGSYNEQFF
TRBV7-9,TRBJ1-4,.,CASSLRTAPNEKLFF
TRBV6-6,TRBJ2-7,.,CAISGYGDEQYF
TRBV11-3,TRBJ2-6,.,CASRRAEGAGANVLTF